This note documents a single T cell receptor beta chain sequence. The data are from a study of T cells in Graves' hyperthyroidism and ophthalmopathy. V lost 0 bases and J lost 6; bases outside the gene matches: 2. This CDR3 region has 14 residues. Germline assignment: CDR1 SGDLS and CDR2 YYNGEE. The TCR beta CDR3 regions underwent amplification using RNA transcripts as the source. An initial round of RT-PCR targeting the TCR CDR3 relied on the HTBI primer set. Via MiXCR, TCRdb re-called the multiplex PCR reads, giving one row per CDR3 protein. This sample carries hundreds of thousands of distinct CDR3 sequences, more than 30% of them seen once, and the ten largest clones take about 8.9%.

This receptor was taken from a man younger than 35 with Graves' hyperthyroidism. Sequencing was done on a sample of blood. The V and J genes are TRBV9 and TRBJ2-2; 7 nucleotides align to TRBD2. The CDR3 loop reads CASSVVGGSGELFF. CDR3 in DNA: TGTGCCAGCAGCGTAGTGGGGGGGTCCGGGGAGCTGTTTTTT.